These 15 T cell receptor beta chains were sequenced from one sample in a study of response to subunit inactivated influenza vaccine. TCRdb recomputed calls from the RT-PCR reads with MiXCR, one row per CDR3 protein. The top ten hold around 10% of the sample, which has approximately 500,000 distinct CDR3 sequences, around 15% seen once. This specimen consisted of PBMCs from blood, obtained roughly 12 days after vaccination. The receptors were sampled from a man aged 45-60 years who received an inactivated influenza vaccine.

The rearrangement links TRBV12-3 or TRBV12-4 to TRBJ1-5, with 9 bases that match TRBD1. The trim removed 6 bases at V and 7 bases at J, leaving 16 bases unmatched. This CDR3 is 17 amino acids long. The CDR3 spells CASSPPPRQGVRQPQHF. The CDR3, as DNA: TGTGCCAGCAGCCCTCCCCCACGACAGGGGGTTAGACAGCCCCAGCATTTT.

This chain joins TRBV7-2 and TRBJ2-1; 9 nucleotides agree with TRBD2. CDR1 and CDR2 from the germline V gene are SGHTA and FQGNSA. The CDR3 contains 15 residues. With 6 bases clipped from V and 9 bases from J, the junction kept 12 bases outside the gene matches. Here the CDR3 DNA reads TGTGCCAGCAGAGGCACTAGCGGGTTTAGCAGTGAGCAGTTCTTC. Its protein is CASRGTSGFSSEQFF. Variable domain in full (rest from reference TRBV7-2 and TRBJ2-1): GAGVSQSPSNKVTEKGKDVELRCDPISGHTALYWYRQSLGQGLEFLIYFQGNSAPDKSGLPSDRFSAERTGGSVSTLTIQRTQQEDSAVYLCASRGTSGFSSEQFFGPGTRLTVL.

In its sample, this clonotype was seen a few times. V usage is TRBV5-1 and J usage is TRBJ2-5; D is undetermined. Germline CDR1 SGHRS, CDR2 YFSETQ. CDR3 length equals 15 residues. Deletions cut 0 bases from V and 3 bases from J, with 12 bases between. CDR3: CASSLGSGVEETQYF. DNA for the CDR3: TGCGCCAGCAGCTTGGGTTCTGGGGTGGAAGAGACCCAGTACTTC.

This clonotype came up a few times. The CDR3: CASRTLLAGNMFF. The CDR3 DNA follows: TGTGCCAGCAGGACCTTACTAGCGGGGAATATGTTCTTC. This chain joins TRBV6-1 and TRBJ2-1; 10 bases agree with TRBD2. Germline V gives CDR1 MNHNS, CDR2 SASEGT. V shed 6 bases and J 15 bases; nucleotides not matched to a gene: 11. The CDR3 is 13 residues long.

The chain uses TRBV27 and TRBJ2-1, with a possible D match to TRBD1 (6 bases). Trimming pared 0 bases from V and 4 bases from J, leaving 13 bases between. Per the germline V gene, CDR1 is MNHEY and CDR2 is SMNVEV (reference sequence). CDR3 length: 16 residues. This CDR3 reads CASSLSARGVYNEQFF. DNA of the CDR3: TGTGCCAGCAGTTTATCGGCCAGGGGCGTTTACAATGAGCAGTTCTTC.

The chain links TRBV9 to TRBJ2-3; 10 nucleotides agree with TRBD2. CDR1 SGDLS and CDR2 YYNGEE come from the germline V gene. The CDR3 consists of 17 residues. Trimming took 0 bases from V and 2 from J; bases not matched to a gene: 6. CDR3 residues: CASSVEGLASFTDTQYF. In DNA, the CDR3 is TGTGCCAGCAGCGTAGAGGGACTAGCGTCCTTCACAGATACGCAGTATTTT.

In nucleotides, the CDR3 is TGTGCCAGCAGAAGACTAGCGGGAGCTTACAATGAGCAGTTCTTC. This codes for CASRRLAGAYNEQFF. The chain carries TRBV12-3 or TRBV12-4 and TRBJ2-1; 12 nucleotides line up with TRBD2. J gave up 4 bases and V 6 bases, and 4 bases lay outside the gene matches. The CDR3 is 15 residues long.

This clonotype was counted between two and nine times. The chain carries TRBV12-3 or TRBV12-4 and TRBJ2-7; D remains unclear. V lost 6 bases and J 9 bases, leaving 12 bases between the germline ends. CDR3 size: 11 residues. This chain's CDR3 is CASSRLSVQYF. The CDR3 region has the DNA TGTGCCAGCAGCCGGCTCTCCGTGCAGTACTTC.

This clonotype was counted a few times. The chain couples TRBV9 to TRBJ1-1; 9 nucleotides agree with TRBD1. Per the germline V gene, CDR1 is SGDLS and CDR2 is YYNGEE. CDR3 size: 15 residues. The junction had 9 bases not matched to a gene; V was cut back by 5 bases and J by 4 bases. CDR3 residues: CASSATGTGITEAFF. DNA for the CDR3: TGTGCCAGCAGTGCTACCGGGACAGGGATCACTGAAGCTTTCTTT.

The gene calls are TRBV5-4 and TRBJ2-3, with 13 positions matching TRBD2. Germline V gene sequence: CDR1 SGHNT, CDR2 YYREEE (reference sequence). The J segment lost 5 bases and the V segment lost 4 bases, leaving 7 bases of the junction unmatched. The CDR3 runs 16 residues. CDR3 region: CASSRGTSGTGDTQYF. The DNA for the CDR3 is TGTGCCAGCAGCCGAGGGACTAGCGGGACGGGAGATACGCAGTATTTT.

The chain joins TRBV19 to TRBJ2-1, with TRBD2 identical over 10 bases. Germline CDR1 and CDR2: LNHDA and SQIVND (reference sequence). V dropped 4 bases and J dropped 0; count of bases not matched to a gene: 6. This CDR3 spans 17 amino acids. DNA of the CDR3: TGTGCCAGTAGTAGCAAGGGACTAGCGTTCTCCTACAATGAGCAGTTCTTC. The encoded protein is CASSSKGLAFSYNEQFF.

Only a few counts were recorded for this clonotype. The rearrangement uses TRBV20-1 and TRBJ2-7, with D possibly TRBD1 on 7 matching bases. Trimming removed 1 base from V and 10 bases from J, with 17 bases in between. The CDR3 loop spans 13 amino acids. Looked up from germline, CDR1 is DFQATT and CDR2 is SNEGSKA (reference sequence). The CDR3 loop reads CSARVQGGPNQYF. In nucleotides, the CDR3 is TGCAGTGCTAGAGTCCAGGGGGGACCAAATCAGTACTTC.

A few counts support this clonotype. This chain links TRBV7-9 with TRBJ1-1; unclear D gene. V was clipped by 8 bases and J by 0 bases, with 13 bases between them. This CDR3 comprises 14 residues. Germline-derived CDR1 and CDR2 are SEHNR and FQNEAQ (reference sequence). This CDR3 reads CASGPREVNTEAFF. CDR3 nucleotide sequence: TGTGCCAGCGGGCCTCGAGAGGTGAACACTGAAGCTTTCTTT.

The V and J genes are TRBV7-2 and TRBJ1-2; TRBD1 is a possible D gene (6 bases). Per germline, CDR1 SGHTA and CDR2 FQGNSA. Trimming stripped 5 bases from V and 5 bases from J, with 12 bases between. The CDR3 is made up of 13 amino acids. CDR3 region: CASSPPGQYGYTF. As DNA, the CDR3 is TGTGCCAGCAGCCCCCCAGGACAGTATGGCTACACCTTC.

This clonotype was counted ten times or more. The chain carries TRBV20-1 and TRBJ1-1; the match to TRBD1 covers 7 bases. Germline trimming cut 1 base from V and 10 bases from J; bases unmatched to any gene: 9. The CDR3 spans 13 residues. From germline, CDR1 is DFQATT and CDR2 SNEGSKA (reference sequence). The CDR3 reads CSARGTGRFGAFF. In DNA form, the CDR3 reads TGCAGTGCTAGAGGGACAGGCCGATTTGGAGCTTTCTTT.